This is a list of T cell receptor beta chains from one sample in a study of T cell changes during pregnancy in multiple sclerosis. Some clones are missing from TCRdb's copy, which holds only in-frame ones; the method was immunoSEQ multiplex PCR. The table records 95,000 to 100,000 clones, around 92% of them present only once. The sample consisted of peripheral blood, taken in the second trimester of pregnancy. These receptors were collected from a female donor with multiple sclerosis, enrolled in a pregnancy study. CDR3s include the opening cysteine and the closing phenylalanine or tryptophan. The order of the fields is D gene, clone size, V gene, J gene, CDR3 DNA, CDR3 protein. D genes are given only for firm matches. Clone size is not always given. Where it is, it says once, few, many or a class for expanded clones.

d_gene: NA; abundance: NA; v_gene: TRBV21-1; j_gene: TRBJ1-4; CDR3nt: TGTGCCAGCAGGAGTTGGAGGGTGGGGGAAAAACTGTTTTTT; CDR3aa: CASRSWRVGEKLFF
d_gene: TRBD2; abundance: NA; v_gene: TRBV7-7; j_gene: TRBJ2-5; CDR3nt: TGTGCTAGCAGAAAGGGGCTAGCGGGAGAGGGTGAGACCCAGTACTTC; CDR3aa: CASRKGLAGEGETQYF
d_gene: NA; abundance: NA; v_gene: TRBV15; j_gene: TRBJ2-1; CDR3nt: TGTGCCACCAGCAGAGTACGGACGGGAGTGGATGAGCAGTTCTTC; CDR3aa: CATSRVRTGVDEQFF
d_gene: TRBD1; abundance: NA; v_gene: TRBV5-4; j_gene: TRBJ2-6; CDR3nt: TGTGCCAGCAGCCGGCCGGGACAGGGATCGTCTGGGGCCAACGTCCTGACTTTC; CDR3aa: CASSRPGQGSSGANVLTF
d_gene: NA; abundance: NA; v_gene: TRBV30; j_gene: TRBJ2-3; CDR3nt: TGTGCCTGGACGGGGGTGGATACGCAGTATTTT; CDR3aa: CAWTGVDTQYF
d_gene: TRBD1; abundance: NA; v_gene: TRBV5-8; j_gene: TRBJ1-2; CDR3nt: TGTGCCAGCAGCACCGGGACAGGGGAAGGCTACACCTTC; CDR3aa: CASSTGTGEGYTF
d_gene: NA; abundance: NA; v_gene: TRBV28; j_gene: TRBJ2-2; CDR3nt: TGTGCCAGCAGTTCACGGGAGTACGACACCGGGGAGCTGTTTTTT; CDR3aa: CASSSREYDTGELFF
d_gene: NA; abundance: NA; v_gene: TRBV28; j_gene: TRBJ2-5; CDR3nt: TGTGCCAGCAGACTGCGGCGGGAGACCCAGTACTTC; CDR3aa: CASRLRRETQYF
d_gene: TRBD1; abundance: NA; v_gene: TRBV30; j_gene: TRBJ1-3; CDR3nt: TGTGCCTGGAGGGCGGGACAGGTCTCTGGAAACACCATATATTTT; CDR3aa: CAWRAGQVSGNTIYF
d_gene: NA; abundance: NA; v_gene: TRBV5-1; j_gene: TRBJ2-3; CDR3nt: TGCGCCAGCAGCTTAACCAGGGAGGTGCAGTATTTT; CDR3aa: CASSLTREVQYF
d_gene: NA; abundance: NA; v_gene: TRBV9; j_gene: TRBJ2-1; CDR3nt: TGTGCCAGCAGCGACCTACGAGGCTCCTACAATGAGCAGTTCTTC; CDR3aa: CASSDLRGSYNEQFF
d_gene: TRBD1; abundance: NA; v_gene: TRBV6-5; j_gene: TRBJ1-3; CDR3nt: TGTGCCAGCAGTCCCACAGGGGGTACTGGAAACACCATATATTTT; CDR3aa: CASSPTGGTGNTIYF
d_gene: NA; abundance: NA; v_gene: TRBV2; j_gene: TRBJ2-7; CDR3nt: TGTGCCAGCAGTGAGACCCCAGGGGCCTACGAGCAGTACTTC; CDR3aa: CASSETPGAYEQYF
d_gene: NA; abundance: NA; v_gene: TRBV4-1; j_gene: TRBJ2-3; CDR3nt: TGCGCCAGCAGCCAAGGCAGCGGGTCCCCAGGGGATACGCAGTATTTT; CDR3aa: CASSQGSGSPGDTQYF
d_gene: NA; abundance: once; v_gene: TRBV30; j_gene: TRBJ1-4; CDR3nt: TGTGCCTGGTCCCGTGGGGGACTTAATGAAAAACTGTTTTTT; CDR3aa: CAWSRGGLNEKLFF
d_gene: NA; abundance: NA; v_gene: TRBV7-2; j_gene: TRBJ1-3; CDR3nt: TGTGCCAGCAGCCCGAGTGGGGGGTACTCTGGAAACACCATATATTTT; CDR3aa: CASSPSGGYSGNTIYF
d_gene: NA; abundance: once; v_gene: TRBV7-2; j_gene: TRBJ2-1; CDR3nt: TGTGCCAGCAGCCCGAGACTAGGTGGTAACAATGAGCAGTTCTTC; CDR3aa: CASSPRLGGNNEQFF
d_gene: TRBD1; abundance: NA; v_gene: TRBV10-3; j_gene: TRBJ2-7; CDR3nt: TGTGCCATCAGTGAGGGGACAGGGACCTACGAGCAGTACTTC; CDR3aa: CAISEGTGTYEQYF
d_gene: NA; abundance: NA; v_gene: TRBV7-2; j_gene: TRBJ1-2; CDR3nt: TGTGCCAGCAGCCCCCGGGCGGGGGGGGTCTATGGCTACACCTTC; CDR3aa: CASSPRAGGVYGYTF
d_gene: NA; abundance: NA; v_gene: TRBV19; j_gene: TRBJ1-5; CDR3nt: TGTGCCAGTAGTATGGGGGGGGTGGGTCAGCCCCAGCATTTT; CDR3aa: CASSMGGVGQPQHF
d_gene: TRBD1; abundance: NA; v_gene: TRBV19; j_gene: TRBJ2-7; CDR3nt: TGTGCCAGTAGGGGGACAGTCTACGAGCAGTACTTC; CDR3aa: CASRGTVYEQYF
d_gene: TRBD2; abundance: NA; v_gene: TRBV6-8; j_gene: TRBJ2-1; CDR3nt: TGTGCCAGCAGTACTAGCGGGAGGCCAGACAATGAGCAGTTCTTC; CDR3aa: CASSTSGRPDNEQFF
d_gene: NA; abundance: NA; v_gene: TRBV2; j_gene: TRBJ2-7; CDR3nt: TGTGCCAGCAGTGAAGCGAATCGAGCTCCCGAGCAGTACTTC; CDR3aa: CASSEANRAPEQYF
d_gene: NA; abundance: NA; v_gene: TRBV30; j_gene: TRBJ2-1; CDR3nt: TGTGCCTGGAGTATACAGGCTGGGAATGGGGCTGAGCAGTTCTTC; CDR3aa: CAWSIQAGNGAEQFF
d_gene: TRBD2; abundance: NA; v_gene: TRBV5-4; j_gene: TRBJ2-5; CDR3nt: TGTGCCAGCAGCCCCGGACTAGCGGGAGGGAAAGAGACCCAGTACTTC; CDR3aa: CASSPGLAGGKETQYF
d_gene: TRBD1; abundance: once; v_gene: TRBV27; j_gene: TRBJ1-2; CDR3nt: TGTGCCAGCAGTGTGGGACAGGACTATGGCTACACCTTC; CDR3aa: CASSVGQDYGYTF
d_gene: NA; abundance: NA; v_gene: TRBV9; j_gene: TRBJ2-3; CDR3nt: TGTGCCAGCAGCCATCAGGGGGGACTAGGCACAGATACGCAGTATTTT; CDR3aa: CASSHQGGLGTDTQYF
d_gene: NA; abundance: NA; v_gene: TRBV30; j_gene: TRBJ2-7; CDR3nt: TGTGCCTGGAATAAGGGGGGGGCCTCCTACGAGCAGTACTTC; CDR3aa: CAWNKGGASYEQYF
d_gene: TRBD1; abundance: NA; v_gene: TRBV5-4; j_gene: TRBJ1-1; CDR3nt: TGTGCCAGCAGCCCGGGACAGGGGGAGAACACTGAAGCTTTCTTT; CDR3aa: CASSPGQGENTEAFF
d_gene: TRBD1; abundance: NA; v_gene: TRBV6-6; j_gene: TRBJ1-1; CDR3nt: TGTGCCAGCAGAACCGGACAGGGAGAAGCTTTCTTT; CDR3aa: CASRTGQGEAFF
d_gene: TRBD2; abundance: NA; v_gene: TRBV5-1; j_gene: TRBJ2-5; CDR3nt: TGCGCCAGTGCTACCGGGACTAGCGGGAGCTTAGAGACCCAGTACTTC; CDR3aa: CASATGTSGSLETQYF
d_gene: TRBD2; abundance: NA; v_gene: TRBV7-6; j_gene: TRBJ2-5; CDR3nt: TGTGCCAGCAGCCTCAGCGGGAGTAGGCAAGAGACCCAGTACTTC; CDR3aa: CASSLSGSRQETQYF
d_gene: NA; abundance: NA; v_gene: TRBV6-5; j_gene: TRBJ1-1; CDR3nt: TGTGCCAGCAGTTACTGGGGCAGGGAAGGAACTGAAGCTTTCTTT; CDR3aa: CASSYWGREGTEAFF
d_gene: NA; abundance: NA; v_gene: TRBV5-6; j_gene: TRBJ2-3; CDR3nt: TGTGCCAGCAGCCCAAAGAAACAGGGAGCAGACACAGATACGCAGTATTTT; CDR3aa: CASSPKKQGADTDTQYF
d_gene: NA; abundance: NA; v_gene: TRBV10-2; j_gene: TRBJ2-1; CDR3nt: TGCGCCAGCAGTGAGTCTGGCTTCTACAATGAGCAGTTCTTC; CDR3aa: CASSESGFYNEQFF
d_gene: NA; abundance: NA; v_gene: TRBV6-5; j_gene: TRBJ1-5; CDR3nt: TGTGCCAGCAGCCTAAATAGCAATCAGCCCCAGCATTTT; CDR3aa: CASSLNSNQPQHF
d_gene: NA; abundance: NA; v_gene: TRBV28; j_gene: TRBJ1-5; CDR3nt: TGTGCCAGCACCGACTGGGAGAATCAGCCCCAGCATTTT; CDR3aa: CASTDWENQPQHF
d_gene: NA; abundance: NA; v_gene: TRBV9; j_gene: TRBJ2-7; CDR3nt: TGTGCCAGCAGCGTCATCCCCGGGTACGAGCAGTACTTC; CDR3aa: CASSVIPGYEQYF
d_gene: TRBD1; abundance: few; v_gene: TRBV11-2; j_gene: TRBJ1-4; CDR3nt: TGTGCCAGCAGCTCCATTAAGGGGGCGGGATATGAAAAACTGTTTTTT; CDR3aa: CASSSIKGAGYEKLFF
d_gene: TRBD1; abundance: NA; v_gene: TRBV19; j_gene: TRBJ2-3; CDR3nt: TGTGCCAGTAGTCGACAGGGGCCACAAGATACGCAGTATTTT; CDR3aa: CASSRQGPQDTQYF
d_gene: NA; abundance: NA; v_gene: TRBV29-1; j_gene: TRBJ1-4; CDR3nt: TGCAGCGTTCCAGGGATGTTAGAAAAACTGTTTTTT; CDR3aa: CSVPGMLEKLFF
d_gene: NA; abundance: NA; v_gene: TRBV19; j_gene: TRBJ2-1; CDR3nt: TGTGCCAGTAGTATCCGTAGCGTAAGCTCCTACAATGAGCAGTTCTTC; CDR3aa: CASSIRSVSSYNEQFF
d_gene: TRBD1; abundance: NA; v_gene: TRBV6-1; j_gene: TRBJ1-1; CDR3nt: TGTGCCAGCACTAGGACAGGGTTAAACACTGAAGCTTTCTTT; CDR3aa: CASTRTGLNTEAFF
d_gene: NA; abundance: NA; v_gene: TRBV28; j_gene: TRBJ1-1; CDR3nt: TGTGCCAGCAGTCGAAACGGGAACACTGAAGCTTTCTTT; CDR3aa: CASSRNGNTEAFF
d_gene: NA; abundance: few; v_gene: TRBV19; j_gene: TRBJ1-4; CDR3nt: TGTGCCAGTACCTCGGCGTGGCGAGGGGAAAAACTGTTTTTT; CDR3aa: CASTSAWRGEKLFF
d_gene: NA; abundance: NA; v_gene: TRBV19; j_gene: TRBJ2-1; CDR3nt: TGTGCCAGCGCAGCCTACGGGTCCTCCTACAATGAGCAGTTCTTC; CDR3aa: CASAAYGSSYNEQFF
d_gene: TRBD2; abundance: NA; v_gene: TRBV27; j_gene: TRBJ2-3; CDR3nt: TGTGCCAGCAGTCTGACTAGCGGGAGAGTTATAGATACGCAGTATTTT; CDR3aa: CASSLTSGRVIDTQYF
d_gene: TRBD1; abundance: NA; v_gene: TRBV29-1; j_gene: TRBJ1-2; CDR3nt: TGCAGCGATGCCGGGACAGGGGGCGCCCACTACACCTTC; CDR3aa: CSDAGTGGAHYTF
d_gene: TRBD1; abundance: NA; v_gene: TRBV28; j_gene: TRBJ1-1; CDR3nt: TGTGCCAGCAGTTTACAGACAGGGACTGAAGCTTTCTTT; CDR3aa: CASSLQTGTEAFF
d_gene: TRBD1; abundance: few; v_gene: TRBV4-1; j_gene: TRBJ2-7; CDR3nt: TGCGCCAGCAGCATCCGGGACAGGGTCTACGAGCAGTACTTC; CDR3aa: CASSIRDRVYEQYF
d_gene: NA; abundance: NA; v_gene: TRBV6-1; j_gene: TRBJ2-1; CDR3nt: TGTGCCAGCAGAAAAACTATACTGAACGGTGAGCAGTTCTTC; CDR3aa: CASRKTILNGEQFF
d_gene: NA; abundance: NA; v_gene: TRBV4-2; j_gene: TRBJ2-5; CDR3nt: TGTGCCAGCAGCCGCTCTAGCGTTCAAGAGACCCAGTACTTC; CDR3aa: CASSRSSVQETQYF
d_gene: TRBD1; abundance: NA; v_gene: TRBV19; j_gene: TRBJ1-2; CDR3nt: TGTGCCAGTAGTACACCAGGACAGGCTGGCTACACCTTC; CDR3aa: CASSTPGQAGYTF
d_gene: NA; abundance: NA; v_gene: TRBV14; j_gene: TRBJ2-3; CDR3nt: TGTGCCAGCAGCCAAGAAATTCGAGGAGATACGCAGTATTTT; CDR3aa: CASSQEIRGDTQYF
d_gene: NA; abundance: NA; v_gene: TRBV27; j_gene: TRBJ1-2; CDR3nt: TGTGCCAGCAGTTTATGGCGGGGAACGAGCTACACCTTC; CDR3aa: CASSLWRGTSYTF
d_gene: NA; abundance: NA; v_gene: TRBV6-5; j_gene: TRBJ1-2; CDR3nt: TGTGCCAGCAGTTACTCGGGATCAGGGGTTAACTATGGCTACACCTTC; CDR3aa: CASSYSGSGVNYGYTF